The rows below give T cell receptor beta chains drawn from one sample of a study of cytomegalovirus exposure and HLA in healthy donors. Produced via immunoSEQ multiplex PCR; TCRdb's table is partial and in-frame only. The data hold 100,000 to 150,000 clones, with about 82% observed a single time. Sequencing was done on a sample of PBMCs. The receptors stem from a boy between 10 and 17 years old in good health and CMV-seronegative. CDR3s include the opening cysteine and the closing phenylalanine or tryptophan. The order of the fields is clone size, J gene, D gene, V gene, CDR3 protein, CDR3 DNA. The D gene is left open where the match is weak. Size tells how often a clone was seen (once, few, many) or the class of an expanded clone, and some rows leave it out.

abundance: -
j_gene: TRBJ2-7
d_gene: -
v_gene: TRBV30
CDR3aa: CAWSVYREGEQYF
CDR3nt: TGTGCCTGGAGTGTGTACAGGGAGGGCGAGCAGTACTTC

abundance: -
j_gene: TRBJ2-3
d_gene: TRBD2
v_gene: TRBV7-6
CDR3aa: CASSSYGRAAADTQYF
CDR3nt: TGTGCCAGCAGCTCATACGGGAGGGCCGCCGCAGATACGCAGTATTTT

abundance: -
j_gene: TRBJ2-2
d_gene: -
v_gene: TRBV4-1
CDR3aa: CASSRPVGGGVPGELFF
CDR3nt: TGCGCCAGCAGCCGCCCGGTAGGGGGAGGGGTGCCCGGGGAGCTGTTTTTT

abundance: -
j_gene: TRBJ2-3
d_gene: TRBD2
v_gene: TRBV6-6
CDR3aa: CASSYSSGIRSDTQYF
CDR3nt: TGTGCCAGCAGTTACAGTAGCGGGATCAGGTCAGATACGCAGTATTTT

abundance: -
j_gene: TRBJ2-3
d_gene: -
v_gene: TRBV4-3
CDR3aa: CASSQELLLTDTQYF
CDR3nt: TGCGCCAGCAGCCAAGAACTACTACTCACAGATACGCAGTATTTT

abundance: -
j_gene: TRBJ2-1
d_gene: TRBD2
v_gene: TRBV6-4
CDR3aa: CASSPSTSGAYNEQFF
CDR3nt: TGTGCCAGCAGCCCCTCGACTAGCGGGGCCTACAATGAGCAGTTCTTC

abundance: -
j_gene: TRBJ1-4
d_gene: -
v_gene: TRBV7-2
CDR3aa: CASSWGQEEKLFF
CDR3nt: TGTGCCAGCAGCTGGGGACAAGAGGAAAAACTGTTTTTT

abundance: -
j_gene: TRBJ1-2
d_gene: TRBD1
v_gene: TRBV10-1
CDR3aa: CAWALWVRGQGGRHGYTF
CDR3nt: TGCGCCTGGGCACTATGGGTTCGGGGACAGGGGGGACGGCATGGCTACACCTTC

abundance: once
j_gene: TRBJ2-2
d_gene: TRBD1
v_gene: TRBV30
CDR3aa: CAWSVRTGKAGELFF
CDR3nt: TGTGCCTGGAGTGTACGGACAGGGAAGGCCGGGGAGCTGTTTTTT

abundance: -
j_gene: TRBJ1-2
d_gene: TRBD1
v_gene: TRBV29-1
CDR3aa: CSAGGGDRGYTF
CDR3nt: TGCAGCGCGGGAGGGGGCGATCGGGGCTACACCTTC

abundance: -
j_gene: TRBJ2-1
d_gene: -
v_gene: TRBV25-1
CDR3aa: CASSESLRREQFF
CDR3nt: TGTGCCAGCAGTGAATCCCTCCGCAGGGAGCAGTTCTTC

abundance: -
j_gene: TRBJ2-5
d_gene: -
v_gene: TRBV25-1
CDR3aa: CASSESVRGGTQYF
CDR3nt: TGTGCCAGCAGTGAATCGGTTAGAGGTGGGACCCAGTACTTC

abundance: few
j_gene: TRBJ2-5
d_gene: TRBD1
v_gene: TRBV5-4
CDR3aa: CASSGMTGGTRETQYF
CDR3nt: TGTGCCAGCAGCGGGATGACAGGGGGCACAAGGGAGACCCAGTACTTC

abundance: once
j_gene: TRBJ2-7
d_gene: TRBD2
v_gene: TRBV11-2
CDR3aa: CASSQITSGRIHEQYF
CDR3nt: TGTGCCAGCAGCCAGATCACTAGCGGGAGAATCCACGAGCAGTACTTC

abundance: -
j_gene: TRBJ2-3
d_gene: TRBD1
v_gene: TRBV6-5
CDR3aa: CASSYSGTGTDTQYF
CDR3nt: TGTGCCAGCAGTTACTCAGGGACAGGGACAGATACGCAGTATTTT

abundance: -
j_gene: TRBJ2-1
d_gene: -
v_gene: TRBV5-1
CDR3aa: CASSLGRDSSYNEQFF
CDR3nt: TGCGCCAGCAGCTTGGGGCGGGATAGCTCCTACAATGAGCAGTTCTTC

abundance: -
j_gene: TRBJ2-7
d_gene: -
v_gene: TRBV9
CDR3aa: CASSVAQEPYEQYF
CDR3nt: TGTGCCAGCAGCGTAGCACAGGAACCCTACGAGCAGTACTTC

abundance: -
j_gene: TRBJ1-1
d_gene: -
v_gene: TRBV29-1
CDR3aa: CSAGGAEAFF
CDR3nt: TGCAGCGCAGGAGGAGCTGAAGCTTTCTTT

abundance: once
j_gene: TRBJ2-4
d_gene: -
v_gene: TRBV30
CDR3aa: CAWSPPFFRGRNIQYF
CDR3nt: TGTGCCTGGAGTCCCCCCTTCTTTCGGGGGAGGAACATTCAGTACTTC

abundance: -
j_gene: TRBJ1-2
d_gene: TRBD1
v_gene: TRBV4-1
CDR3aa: CASSHPGQGYGYTF
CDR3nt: TGCGCCAGCAGCCACCCCGGACAGGGGTATGGCTACACCTTC

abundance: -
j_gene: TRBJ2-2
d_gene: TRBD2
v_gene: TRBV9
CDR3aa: CASSVGTSFPGELFF
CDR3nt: TGTGCCAGCAGCGTAGGGACTAGCTTTCCCGGGGAGCTGTTTTTT

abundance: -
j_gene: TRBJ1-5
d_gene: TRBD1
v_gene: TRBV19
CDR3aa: CASRGQGAQPQHF
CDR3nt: TGTGCCAGTAGGGGACAGGGGGCCCAGCCCCAGCATTTT

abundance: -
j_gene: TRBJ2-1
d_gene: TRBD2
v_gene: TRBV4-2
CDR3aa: CASSQDLPAGLAGGRYNEQFF
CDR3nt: TGTGCCAGCAGCCAAGATCTACCCGCAGGACTAGCGGGAGGGCGGTACAATGAGCAGTTCTTC

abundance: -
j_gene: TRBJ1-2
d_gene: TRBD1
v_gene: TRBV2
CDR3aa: CASSEWGQVDGYTF
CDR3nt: TGTGCCAGCAGTGAGTGGGGACAGGTCGATGGCTACACCTTC

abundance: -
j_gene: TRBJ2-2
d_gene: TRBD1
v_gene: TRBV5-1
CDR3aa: CASTPRSAGGLLTGELFF
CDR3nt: TGCGCCAGCACCCCTAGGTCGGCAGGGGGCCTACTGACCGGGGAGCTGTTTTTT

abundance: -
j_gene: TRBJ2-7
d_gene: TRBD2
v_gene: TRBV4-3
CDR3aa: CASSQVRGAYEQYF
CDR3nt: TGCGCCAGCAGCCAAGTGCGGGGGGCCTACGAGCAGTACTTC

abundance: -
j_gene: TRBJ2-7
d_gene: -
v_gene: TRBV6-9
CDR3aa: CARGPGDCCEQYF
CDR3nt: TGTGCCCGGGGCCCGGGAGATTGTTGCGAGCAGTACTTC

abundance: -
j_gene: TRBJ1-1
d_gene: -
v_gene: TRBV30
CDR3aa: CAWSAGRGDTEAFF
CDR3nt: TGTGCCTGGAGTGCCGGTCGGGGGGACACTGAAGCTTTCTTT

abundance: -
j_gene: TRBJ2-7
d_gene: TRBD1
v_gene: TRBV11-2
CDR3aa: CASSHTGTGSYEQYF
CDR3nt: TGTGCCAGCAGCCATACCGGGACAGGGTCCTACGAGCAGTACTTC

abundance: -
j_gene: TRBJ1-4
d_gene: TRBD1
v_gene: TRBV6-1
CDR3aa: CASSPPGTGNEKLFF
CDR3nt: TGTGCCAGCAGCCCCCCTGGGACAGGGAATGAAAAACTGTTTTTT

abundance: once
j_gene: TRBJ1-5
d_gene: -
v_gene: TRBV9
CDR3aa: CASSVDGSNQPQHF
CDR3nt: TGTGCCAGCAGCGTAGACGGTAGCAATCAGCCCCAGCATTTT

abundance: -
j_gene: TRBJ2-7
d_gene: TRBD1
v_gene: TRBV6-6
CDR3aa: CAIESSGTGAIEQYF
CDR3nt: TGTGCCATCGAGTCGTCTGGGACAGGGGCAATCGAGCAGTACTTC

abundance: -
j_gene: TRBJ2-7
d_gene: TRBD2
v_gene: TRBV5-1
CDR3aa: CASRLSGSRIEMDEQYF
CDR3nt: TGCGCCAGTAGACTAAGCGGGAGCAGAATCGAAATGGACGAGCAGTACTTC

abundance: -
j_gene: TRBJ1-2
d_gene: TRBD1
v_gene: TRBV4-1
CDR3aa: CASSPQGVRMGYTF
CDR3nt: TGCGCCAGCAGCCCGCAGGGGGTTCGTATGGGCTACACCTTC

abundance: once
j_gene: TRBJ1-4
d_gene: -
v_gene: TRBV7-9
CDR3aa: CASSLNEKLFF
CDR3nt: TGTGCCAGCAGCCTTAATGAAAAACTGTTTTTT

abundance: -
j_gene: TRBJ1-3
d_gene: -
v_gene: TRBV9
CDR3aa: CASSESLYRDSGNTIYF
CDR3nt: TGTGCCAGCAGCGAGTCCCTTTACAGGGACTCTGGAAACACCATATATTTT

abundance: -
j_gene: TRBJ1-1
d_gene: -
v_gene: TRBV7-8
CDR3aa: CASSSYREGNTEAFF
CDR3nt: TGTGCCAGCAGCTCCTACAGGGAGGGGAACACTGAAGCTTTCTTT

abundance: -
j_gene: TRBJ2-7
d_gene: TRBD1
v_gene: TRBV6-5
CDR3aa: CASRAAGQGVYEQYF
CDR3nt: TGTGCCAGCAGGGCCGCGGGACAGGGAGTCTACGAGCAGTACTTC

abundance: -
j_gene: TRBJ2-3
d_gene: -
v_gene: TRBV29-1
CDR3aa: CSVEDRNRELADTQYF
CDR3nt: TGCAGCGTTGAAGATCGTAACAGGGAGTTGGCAGATACGCAGTATTTT

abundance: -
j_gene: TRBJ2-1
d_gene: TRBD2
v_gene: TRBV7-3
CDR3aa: CASSSLAASSYNEQFF
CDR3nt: TGTGCCAGCAGCTCCCTAGCGGCGAGCTCCTACAATGAGCAGTTCTTC

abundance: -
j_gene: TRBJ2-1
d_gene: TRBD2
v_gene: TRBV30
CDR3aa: CACPPSSGTYNEQFF
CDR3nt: TGTGCCTGCCCCCCCTCTAGCGGAACCTACAATGAGCAGTTCTTC

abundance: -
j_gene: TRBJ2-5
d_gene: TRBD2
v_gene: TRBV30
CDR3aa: CAWSRKQAGVQETQYF
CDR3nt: TGTGCCTGGAGCCGGAAACAGGCGGGAGTACAAGAGACCCAGTACTTC

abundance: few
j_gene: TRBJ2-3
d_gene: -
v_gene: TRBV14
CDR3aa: CASSQAGTDTQYF
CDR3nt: TGTGCCAGCAGCCAAGCGGGGACAGATACGCAGTATTTT

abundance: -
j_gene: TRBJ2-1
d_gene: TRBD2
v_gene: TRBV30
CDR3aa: CAWSGLAGYNEQFF
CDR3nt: TGTGCCTGGTCGGGACTAGCGGGATACAATGAGCAGTTCTTC

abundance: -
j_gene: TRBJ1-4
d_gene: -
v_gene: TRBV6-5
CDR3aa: CASSPQGWSNEKLFF
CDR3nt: TGTGCCAGCAGTCCCCAGGGGTGGTCTAATGAAAAACTGTTTTTT

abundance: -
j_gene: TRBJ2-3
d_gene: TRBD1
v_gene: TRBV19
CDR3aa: CASSRTGKSTDTQYF
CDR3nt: TGTGCCAGTAGCCGGACAGGGAAAAGTACAGATACGCAGTATTTT

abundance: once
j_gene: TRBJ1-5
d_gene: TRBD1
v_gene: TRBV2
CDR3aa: CASSDGQGQRQPQHF
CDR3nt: TGTGCCAGCAGTGACGGACAGGGTCAAAGGCAGCCCCAGCATTTT

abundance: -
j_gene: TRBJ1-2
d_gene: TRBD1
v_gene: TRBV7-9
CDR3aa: CASSPRTGPHTF
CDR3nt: TGTGCCAGCAGCCCTAGGACAGGGCCACATACTTTC

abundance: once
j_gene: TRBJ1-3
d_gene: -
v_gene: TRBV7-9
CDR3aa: CASSFRGVSGNTIYF
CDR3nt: TGTGCCAGCAGCTTCCGGGGGGTCTCTGGAAACACCATATATTTT

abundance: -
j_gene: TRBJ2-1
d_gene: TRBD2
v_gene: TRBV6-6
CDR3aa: CASSSPASGIDEQFF
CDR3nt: TGTGCCAGCAGTTCCCCCGCTAGCGGGATTGATGAGCAGTTCTTC

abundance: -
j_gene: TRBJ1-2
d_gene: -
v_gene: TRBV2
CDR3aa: CASSGSQTYNYGYTF
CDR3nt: TGTGCCAGCAGTGGTTCCCAGACATATAACTATGGCTACACCTTC

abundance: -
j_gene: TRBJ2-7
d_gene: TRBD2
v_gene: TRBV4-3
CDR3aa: CASSQDLLAGDEQHF
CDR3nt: TGCGCCAGCAGCCAAGATTTACTAGCGGGCGACGAGCAGCACTTC

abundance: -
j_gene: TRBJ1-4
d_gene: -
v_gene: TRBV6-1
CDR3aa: CASSIPGHGNEKLFF
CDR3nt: TGTGCCAGCAGCATTCCGGGACATGGTAATGAAAAACTGTTTTTT

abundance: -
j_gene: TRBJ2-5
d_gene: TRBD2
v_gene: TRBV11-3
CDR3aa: CASSWEGTSVVSQETQYF
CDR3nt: TGTGCCAGCAGCTGGGAGGGGACTAGCGTCGTTTCTCAAGAGACCCAGTACTTC

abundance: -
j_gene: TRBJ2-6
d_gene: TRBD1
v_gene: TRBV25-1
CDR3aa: CASSEYGQAGANVLTF
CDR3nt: TGTGCCAGCAGTGAATATGGACAGGCTGGGGCCAACGTCCTGACTTTC

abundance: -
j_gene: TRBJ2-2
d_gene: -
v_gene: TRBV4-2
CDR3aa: CASSSQASLNTGELFF
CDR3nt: TGTGCCAGCAGCTCCCAAGCTAGCTTGAACACCGGGGAGCTGTTTTTT

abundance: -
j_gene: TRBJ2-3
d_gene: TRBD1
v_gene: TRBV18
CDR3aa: CASSPPDRAPDTQYF
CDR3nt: TGTGCCAGCTCACCACCGGACAGGGCCCCAGATACGCAGTATTTT

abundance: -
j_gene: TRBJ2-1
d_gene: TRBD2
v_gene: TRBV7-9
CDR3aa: CAGGPSGSTEQFF
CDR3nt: TGTGCCGGCGGACCTAGCGGGAGTACTGAGCAGTTCTTC

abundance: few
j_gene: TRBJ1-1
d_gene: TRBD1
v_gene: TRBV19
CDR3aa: CASSIGGQVGTEAFF
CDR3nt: TGTGCCAGTAGTATAGGCGGACAGGTAGGCACTGAAGCTTTCTTT

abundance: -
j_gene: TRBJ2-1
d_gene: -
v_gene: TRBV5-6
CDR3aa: CASSLFEFEQFF
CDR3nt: TGTGCCAGCAGCTTGTTTGAGTTCGAGCAGTTCTTC